The text below deals with one T cell receptor (beta chain). These data originate in a study of blood T cell repertoires in COVID-19. The overall study: In each case, the material was cDNA or gDNA derived from T cells, B-cell-depleted T cells, or PBMCs.

TCRdb's table, derived via immunoSEQ multiplex PCR, lists solely in-frame clones and lacks some. The repertoire holds around 95,000 clones, with about 85% as singletons. The receptor was isolated from a woman of 80 years or more with acute or convalescent COVID-19. Specimen: peripheral blood.

The CDR3 region has the DNA TGTGCCAGCAGCAAAAGTGCCCTGGGGGGGACCGGTGGGAACACTGAAGCTTTCTTT. Residues: CASSKSALGGTGGNTEAFF. The chain combines TRBV21-1 with TRBJ1-1. TRBV21-1 is a known pseudogene. The CDR3 is 19 residues long.